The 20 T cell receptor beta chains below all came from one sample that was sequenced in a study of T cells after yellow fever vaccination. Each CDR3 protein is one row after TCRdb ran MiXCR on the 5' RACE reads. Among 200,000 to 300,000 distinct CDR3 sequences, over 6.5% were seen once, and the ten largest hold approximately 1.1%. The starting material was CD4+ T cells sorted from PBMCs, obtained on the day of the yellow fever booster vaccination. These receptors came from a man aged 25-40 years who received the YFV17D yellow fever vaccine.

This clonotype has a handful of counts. Here the CDR3 DNA reads TGTGCCAGCAGTTTGGAAGGGATCCACGAGCAGTACTTC. Its protein is CASSLEGIHEQYF. The chain is built from TRBV27 and TRBJ2-7, with D uncertain. The CDR3 is 13 residues long. V was clipped by 3 bases and J by 5 bases, with 11 bases between them. The germline gives CDR1 MNHEY, CDR2 SMNVEV (reference sequence).

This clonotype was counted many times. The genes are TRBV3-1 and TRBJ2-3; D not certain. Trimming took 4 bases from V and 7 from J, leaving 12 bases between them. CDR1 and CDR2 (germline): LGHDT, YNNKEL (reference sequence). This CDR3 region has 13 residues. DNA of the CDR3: TGTGCCAGCAGCCGAACTGCAGAGTATACGCAGTATTTT. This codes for CASSRTAEYTQYF.

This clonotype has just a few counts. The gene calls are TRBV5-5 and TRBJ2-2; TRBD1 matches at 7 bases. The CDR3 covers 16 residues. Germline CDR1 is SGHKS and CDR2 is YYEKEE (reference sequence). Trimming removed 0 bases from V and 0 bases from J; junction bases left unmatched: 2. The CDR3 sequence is CASSLVGTANTGELFF. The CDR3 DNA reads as TGTGCCAGCAGCTTGGTAGGGACAGCGAACACCGGGGAGCTGTTTTTT.

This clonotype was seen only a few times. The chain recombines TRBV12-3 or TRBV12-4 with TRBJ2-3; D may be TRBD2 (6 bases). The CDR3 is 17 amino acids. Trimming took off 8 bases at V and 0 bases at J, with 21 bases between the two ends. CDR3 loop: CASVSSARGISTDTQYF. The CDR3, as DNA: TGTGCCAGCGTGTCTAGCGCACGGGGGATTAGCACAGATACGCAGTATTTT.

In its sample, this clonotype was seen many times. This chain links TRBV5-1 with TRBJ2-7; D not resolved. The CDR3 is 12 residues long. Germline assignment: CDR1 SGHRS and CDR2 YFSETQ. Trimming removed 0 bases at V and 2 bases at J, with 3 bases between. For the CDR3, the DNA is TGCGCCAGCAGCTTGGGAACCTACGAGCAGTACTTC. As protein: CASSLGTYEQYF.

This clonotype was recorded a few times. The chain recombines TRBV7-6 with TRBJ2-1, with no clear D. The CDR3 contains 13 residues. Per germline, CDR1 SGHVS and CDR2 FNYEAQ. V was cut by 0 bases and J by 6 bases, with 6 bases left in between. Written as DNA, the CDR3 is TGTGCCAGCAGCTTAGCCCACGGCAATGAGCAGTTCTTC. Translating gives CASSLAHGNEQFF.

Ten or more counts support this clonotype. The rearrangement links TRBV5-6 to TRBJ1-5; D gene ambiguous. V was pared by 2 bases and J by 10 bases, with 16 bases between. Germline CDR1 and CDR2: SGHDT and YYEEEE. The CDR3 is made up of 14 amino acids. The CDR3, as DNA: TGTGCCAGCAGCTTTGGGGTTGAGCCAATCCCCCAGCATTTT. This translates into CASSFGVEPIPQHF.

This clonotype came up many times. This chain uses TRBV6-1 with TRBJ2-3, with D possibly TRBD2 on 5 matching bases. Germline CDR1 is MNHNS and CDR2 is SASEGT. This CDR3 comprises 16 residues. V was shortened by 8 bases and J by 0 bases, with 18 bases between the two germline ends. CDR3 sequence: CASRGIGRGSTDTQYF. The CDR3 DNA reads TGTGCCAGCCGTGGGATCGGACGGGGAAGCACAGATACGCAGTATTTT.

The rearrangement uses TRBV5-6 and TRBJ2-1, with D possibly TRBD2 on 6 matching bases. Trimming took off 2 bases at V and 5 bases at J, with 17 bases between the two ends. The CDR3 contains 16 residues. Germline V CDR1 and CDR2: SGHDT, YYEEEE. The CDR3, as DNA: TGTGCCAGCAGCTTTTTTCGCGGGAAATCCAACAATGAGCAGTTCTTC. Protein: CASSFFRGKSNNEQFF.

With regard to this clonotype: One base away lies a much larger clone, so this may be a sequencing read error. DNA of the CDR3: TGTGCCAGCAGCCAAACCCCAGGGTCCTACGACCAGTACTTC. This translates into CASSQTPGSYDQYF. The rearrangement uses TRBV9 and TRBJ2-7; TRBD1 might be the D (5 bases). The CDR3 runs to 14 residues. Looked up from germline, CDR1 is SGDLS and CDR2 is YYNGEE.

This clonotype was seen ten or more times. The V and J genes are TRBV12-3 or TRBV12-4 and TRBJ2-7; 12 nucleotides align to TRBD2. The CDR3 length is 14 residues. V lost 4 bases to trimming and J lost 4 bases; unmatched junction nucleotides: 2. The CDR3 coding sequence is TGTGCCAGCAGTTCTAGCGGGAGGGGGTACGAGCAGTACTTC. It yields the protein CASSSSGRGYEQYF.

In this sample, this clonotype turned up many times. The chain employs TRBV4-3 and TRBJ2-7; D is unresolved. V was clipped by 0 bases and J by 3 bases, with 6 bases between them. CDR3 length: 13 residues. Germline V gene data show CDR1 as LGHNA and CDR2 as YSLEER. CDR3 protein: CASSQERDYEQYF. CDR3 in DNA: TGCGCCAGCAGCCAAGAAAGGGACTACGAGCAGTACTTC.

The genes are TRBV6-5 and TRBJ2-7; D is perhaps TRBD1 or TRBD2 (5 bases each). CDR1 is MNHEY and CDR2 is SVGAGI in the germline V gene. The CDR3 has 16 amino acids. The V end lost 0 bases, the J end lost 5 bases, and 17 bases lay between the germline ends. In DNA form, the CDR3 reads TGTGCCAGCAGTTACTCGGGCACCCCTTTGGGGGACGAGCAGTACTTC. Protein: CASSYSGTPLGDEQYF.

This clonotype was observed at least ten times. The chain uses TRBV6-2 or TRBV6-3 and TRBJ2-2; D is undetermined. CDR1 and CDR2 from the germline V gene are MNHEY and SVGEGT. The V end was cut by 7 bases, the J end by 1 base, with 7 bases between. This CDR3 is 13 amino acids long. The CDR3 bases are TGTGCCAGCAACTACCGGAACACCGGGGAGCTGTTTTTT. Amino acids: CASNYRNTGELFF.

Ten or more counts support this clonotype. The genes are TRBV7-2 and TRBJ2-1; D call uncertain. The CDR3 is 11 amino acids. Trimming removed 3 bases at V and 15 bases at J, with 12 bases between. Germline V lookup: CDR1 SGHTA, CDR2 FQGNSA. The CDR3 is CASSFDSRRFF. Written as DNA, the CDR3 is TGTGCCAGCAGCTTTGACTCGCGAAGGTTCTTC.

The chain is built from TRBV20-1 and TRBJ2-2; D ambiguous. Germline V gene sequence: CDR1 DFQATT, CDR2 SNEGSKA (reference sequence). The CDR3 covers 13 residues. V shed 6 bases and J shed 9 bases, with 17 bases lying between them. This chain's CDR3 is CSAQARGSRELFF. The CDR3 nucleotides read TGCAGTGCCCAGGCTCGAGGATCGAGGGAGCTGTTTTTT.

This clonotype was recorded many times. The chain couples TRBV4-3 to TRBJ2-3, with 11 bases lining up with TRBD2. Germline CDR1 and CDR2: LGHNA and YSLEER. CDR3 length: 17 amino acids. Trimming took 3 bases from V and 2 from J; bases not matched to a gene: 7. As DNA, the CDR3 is TGCGCCAGCAGCCAGGAAATAGCGGGAGGGTTCACAGATACGCAGTATTTT. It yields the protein CASSQEIAGGFTDTQYF.

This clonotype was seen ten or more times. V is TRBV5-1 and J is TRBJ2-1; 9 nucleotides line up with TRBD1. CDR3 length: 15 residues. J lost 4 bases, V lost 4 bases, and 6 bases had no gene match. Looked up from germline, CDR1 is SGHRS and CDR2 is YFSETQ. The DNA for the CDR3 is TGCGCCAGCAGCGCTACCGGGACAGGGTACAATGAGCAGTTCTTC. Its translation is CASSATGTGYNEQFF.

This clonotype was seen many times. The CDR3 region is CASSYSIRQPKETQYF. In DNA form, the CDR3 reads TGTGCCAGCAGTTACTCGATCAGACAGCCCAAAGAGACCCAGTACTTC. This chain connects TRBV6-2 or TRBV6-3 to TRBJ2-5; tentative D call: TRBD1 (5 bases). Germline V lookup: CDR1 MNHEY, CDR2 SVGEGT. The length of the CDR3 is 16 residues. V dropped 0 bases and J dropped 3 bases, with 14 bases sitting between them.

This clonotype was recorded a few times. The CDR3 DNA sequence: TGTGCCAGCACTCAGCCAGCGATGTACTACGAGCAGTACTTC. Protein product: CASTQPAMYYEQYF. The chain recombines TRBV6-1 with TRBJ2-7, with D hard to call. Germline V gene lookup returns CDR1 MNHNS and CDR2 SASEGT. CDR3 length equals 14 residues. Trimming took 7 bases from V and 3 from J, leaving 16 bases between them.